Below, 29 T cell receptor beta chains from the same sample are listed, as sequenced in a study of blood T cell repertoires in COVID-19. Some clones are missing from TCRdb's copy, which holds only in-frame ones; the method was immunoSEQ multiplex PCR. The table has some 120,000 clones, 75% to 90% seen once. Sequencing was done on a sample of peripheral blood. These receptors came from a woman aged 80 or older with COVID-19, enrolled during active disease.

The chain carries TRBV2 and TRBJ2-3; 7 bases align to TRBD2. The V gene's germline CDR1 is SNHLY and CDR2 FYNNEI. CDR3 length equals 15 residues. Trimming took 5 bases from V and 6 from J; bases not matched to a gene: 11. The CDR3 DNA reads TGTGCCAGCAGTAAGGGCGTAAGCGGGATCGATACGCAGTATTTT. It codes for CASSKGVSGIDTQYF. The full variable domain, its missing parts supplied by reference TRBV2 and TRBJ2-3, is EPEVTQTPSHQVTQMGQEVILRCVPISNHLYFYWYRQILGQKVEFLVSFYNNEISEKSEIFDDQFSVERPDGSNFTLKIRSTKLEDSAMYFCASSKGVSGIDTQYFGPGTRLTVL.

The chain couples TRBV6-5 to TRBJ2-2, with 9 nucleotides matching TRBD1. V was pared by 5 bases and J by 4 bases, with 5 bases of the junction left unmatched. The CDR3 is 15 amino acids. Per germline, CDR1 MNHEY and CDR2 SVGAGI. CDR3 amino acids: CASSPGQGLTGELFF. Here the CDR3 DNA reads TGTGCCAGCAGTCCGGGACAGGGACTCACCGGGGAGCTGTTTTTT.

This rearrangement joins TRBV6-2 or TRBV6-3 to TRBJ1-5, with 11 bases lining up with TRBD1. Germline V gene data show CDR1 as MNHEY and CDR2 as SVGEGT. J gave up 1 base and V 0 bases, and 11 bases lay outside the gene matches. CDR3 length: 20 amino acids. The chain's CDR3 is CASSYSRGQGAKRSNQPQHF. CDR3 sequence (DNA): TGTGCCAGCAGTTACTCGAGAGGACAGGGGGCAAAACGAAGCAATCAGCCCCAGCATTTT.

This chain joins TRBV9 and TRBJ2-3, with 11 bases fitting TRBD2. V was pared by 0 bases and J by 3 bases, with 3 bases of the junction left unmatched. The CDR3 spans 16 residues. The germline gives CDR1 SGDLS, CDR2 YYNGEE. The chain's CDR3 is CASSVGLAGHTDTQYF. The CDR3 DNA is TGTGCCAGCAGCGTAGGACTAGCGGGACATACAGATACGCAGTATTTT.

The rearrangement uses TRBV5-1 and TRBJ2-2, with D possibly matching TRBD2 (5 bases). V was clipped by 0 bases and J by 5 bases, with 11 bases between them. The CDR3 is made up of 15 amino acids. From germline, CDR1 is SGHRS and CDR2 YFSETQ. Written as DNA, the CDR3 is TGCGCCAGCAGCTTGGGGGGAGAACGGACCGGGGAGCTGTTTTTT. This encodes CASSLGGERTGELFF.

The rearrangement joins TRBV7-8 to TRBJ1-6, with 7 bases identical to TRBD1. The CDR3 consists of 18 residues. Trimming removed 2 bases from V and 5 bases from J; junction bases left unmatched: 12. Germline CDR1 is SGHVS and CDR2 is FQNEAQ. CDR3 DNA sequence: TGTGCCAGCAGCTTAATAGGGGGCAACCCTACTAATAATTCACCCCTCCACTTT. Translation: CASSLIGGNPTNNSPLHF.

The chain carries TRBV2 and TRBJ2-7, with TRBD1 matching 7 bases. The V and J ends lost 8 bases and 1 base, in that order; junction bases with no gene match: 2. Germline values: CDR1 SNHLY, CDR2 FYNNEI. The CDR3 is 12 residues long. Written as DNA, the CDR3 is TGTGCCAGCGAGGGACAGTCCTACGAGCAGTACTTC. Protein product: CASEGQSYEQYF.

The V call is TRBV28, the J call TRBJ2-1; 15 bases are a match to TRBD2. The CDR3 spans 18 residues. Germline V gene lookup returns CDR1 MDHEN and CDR2 SYDVKM. V lost 7 bases to trimming and J lost 0 bases; unmatched junction nucleotides: 7. Written as DNA, the CDR3 is TGTGCCAGCACGATAGGACTAGCGGGAGGGGTCTCCTACAATGAGCAGTTCTTC. Its protein product is CASTIGLAGGVSYNEQFF.

The chain combines TRBV7-9 with TRBJ2-1, with D maybe TRBD2 (6 bases). From germline, CDR1 is SEHNR and CDR2 FQNEAQ (reference sequence). This CDR3 has 18 amino acids. V was trimmed by 1 base and J by 2 bases, leaving 18 bases between them. CDR3 amino acids: CASSLGGYGRPTYNEQFF. The DNA of the CDR3 is TGTGCCAGCAGCTTAGGAGGATACGGGAGACCAACCTACAATGAGCAGTTCTTC.

The genes are TRBV3-1 (or the pseudogene TRBV3-2) and TRBJ2-1; 8 bases are shared with TRBD1. CDR1 is LGHDT and CDR2 is YNNKEL in the germline V gene (reference sequence). This CDR3 comprises 14 residues. The J segment lost 6 bases and the V segment lost 4 bases, leaving 5 bases of the junction unmatched. The CDR3, as DNA: TGTGCCAGCAGCCGCCAGGGGGCGGGCAATGAGCAGTTCTTC. As protein: CASSRQGAGNEQFF.

This clone was counted a single time. Other nucleotide sequences in the sample specify the same CDR3. This rearrangement joins TRBV5-1 to TRBJ2-7; TRBD1 agrees at 8 bases. The germline gives CDR1 SGHRS, CDR2 YFSETQ. Trimming removed 0 bases from V and 0 bases from J; junction bases left unmatched: 2. The CDR3 runs to 15 residues. CDR3 nucleotides: TGCGCCAGCAGCTTGGGAACAGGGGGCTCCTACGAGCAGTACTTC. Protein product: CASSLGTGGSYEQYF.

V gene TRBV7-2 combines with J gene TRBJ2-5; D is ambiguous. Germline values: CDR1 SGHTA, CDR2 FQGNSA. The V end was cut by 2 bases, the J end by 1 base, with 11 bases between. CDR3 size: 15 residues. CDR3 sequence (DNA): TGTGCCAGCAGCTTAACCCTTGAGCCCCAAGAGACCCAGTACTTC. As protein: CASSLTLEPQETQYF.

The chain employs TRBV7-2 and TRBJ2-2; a possible D gene is TRBD1 (6 bases). Trimming removed 3 bases from V and 2 bases from J, with 10 bases in between. The CDR3 extends over 15 amino acids. Germline V gene lookup returns CDR1 SGHTA and CDR2 FQGNSA. In DNA, the CDR3 is TGTGCCAGCAGCTTGCAGGGGATTAACACCGGGGAGCTGTTTTTT. Encoded protein: CASSLQGINTGELFF.

This chain links TRBV5-1 with TRBJ1-1; 8 bases are shared with TRBD1. This CDR3 region has 17 residues. Germline V gene sequence: CDR1 SGHRS, CDR2 YFSETQ. Germline trimming cut 3 bases from V and 4 bases from J; bases unmatched to any gene: 14. CDR3 protein: CASSSEPPGTGGTEAFF. The CDR3 coding sequence is TGCGCCAGCAGCTCCGAACCCCCCGGGACAGGTGGCACTGAAGCTTTCTTT.

The chain is built from TRBV9 and TRBJ2-1; D might be TRBD2 (6 bases). The V gene lost 4 bases and the J gene lost 8 bases, with 16 bases spanning the gap. Germline CDR1 is SGDLS and CDR2 is YYNGEE. The CDR3 contains 14 residues. The CDR3 protein is CASSWRRELDEQFF. The CDR3 DNA is TGTGCCAGCAGCTGGCGGAGGGAGTTGGATGAGCAGTTCTTC.

The chain carries TRBV11-1 and TRBJ1-1; tentative D call: TRBD1 (6 bases). Germline values: CDR1 SGHAT, CDR2 FQDESV (reference sequence). Trimming removed 1 base at V and 7 bases at J, with 16 bases between. This CDR3 is built from 15 residues. Written as DNA, the CDR3 is TGTGCCAGCAGCTTAGAATTGGGGGCTTATAATGAAGCTTTCTTT. Amino acids: CASSLELGAYNEAFF.

The chain recombines TRBV11-2 with TRBJ2-7, with TRBD2 matching over 11 bases. CDR3 length: 14 residues. Germline loops: CDR1 SGHAT, CDR2 FQNNGV. V was clipped by 1 base and J by 6 bases; unmatched bases: 2. CDR3 nucleotide sequence: TGTGCCAGCAGCTTAGCACTAGCGGGAGTCGAGCAGTACTTC. Amino acids: CASSLALAGVEQYF. The full variable domain, completed using reference TRBV11-2 and TRBJ2-7, is EAGVAQSPRYKIIEKRQSVAFWCNPISGHATLYWYQQILGQGPKLLIQFQNNGVVDDSQLPKDRFSAERLKGVDSTLKIQPAKLEDSAVYLCASSLALAGVEQYFGPGTRLTVT.

CDR3 bases: TGCAGCGTTGGGGACAGAAACGAAGCTTTCTTT. It yields the protein CSVGDRNEAFF. The chain employs TRBV29-1 and TRBJ1-1; TRBD1 matches at 7 bases. The CDR3 runs 11 residues. Germline assignment: CDR1 SQVTM and CDR2 ANQGSEA. V gave up 4 bases and J gave up 8 bases; unmatched junction bases: 4. Looking up the rest from reference TRBV29-1 and TRBJ1-1 gives the full variable domain: SAVISQKPSRDICQRGTSLTIQCQVDSQVTMMFWYRQQPGQSLTLIATANQGSEATYESGFVIDKFPISRPNLTFSTLTVSNMSPEDSSIYLCSVGDRNEAFFGQGTRLTVV.

The rearrangement uses TRBV4-2 and TRBJ2-3; D call uncertain. Germline assignment: CDR1 LGHNA and CDR2 YNFKEQ. The CDR3 spans 16 residues. Trimming took 1 base from V and 1 from J, leaving 12 bases between them. Here the CDR3 DNA reads TGTGCCAGCAGCCAAGTCGGTATAAGAGGCACAGATACGCAGTATTTT. It is translated as CASSQVGIRGTDTQYF.

CDR3 DNA: TGTGCCAGTGCCGGAGTCTCTGGGGCCAACGTCCTGACTTTC. Translated: CASAGVSGANVLTF. This chain links TRBV19 with TRBJ2-6; D is ambiguous. There are 14 residues in the CDR3. In germline, CDR1 is LNHDA, CDR2 SQIVND (reference sequence). Trimming took off 8 bases at V and 0 bases at J, with 8 bases between the two ends.

The rearrangement links TRBV19 to TRBJ1-1, with 9 bases lining up with TRBD1. Germline CDR1 and CDR2: LNHDA and SQIVND (reference sequence). This CDR3 is built from 17 residues. V shed 5 bases, J shed 5 bases, and the junction held 15 bases outside the gene matches. CDR3 sequence (DNA): TGTGCCAGTAGTCCACGGATAGGTTGGACAGGGGATACTGAAGCTTTCTTT. The encoded protein is CASSPRIGWTGDTEAFF. Drawing the rest from reference TRBV19 and TRBJ1-1, the complete variable domain is DGGITQSPKYLFRKEGQNVTLSCEQNLNHDAMYWYRQDPGQGLRLIYYSQIVNDFQKGDIAEGYSVSREKKESFPLTVTSAQKNPTAFYLCASSPRIGWTGDTEAFFGQGTRLTVV.

The chain's CDR3 is CASRVAGVVDTQYF. Written as DNA, the CDR3 is TGTGCCAGCAGAGTAGCGGGAGTAGTAGATACGCAGTATTTT. This chain links TRBV6-5 with TRBJ2-3; 9 nucleotides line up with TRBD2. V shed 6 bases and J 5 bases; nucleotides not matched to a gene: 6. Germline assignment: CDR1 MNHEY and CDR2 SVGAGI. The CDR3 has 14 residues.

The chain has TRBV4-2 and TRBJ1-6; TRBD1 agrees at 8 bases. Germline values: CDR1 LGHNA, CDR2 YNFKEQ. The junction had 18 bases not matched to a gene; V was cut back by 2 bases and J by 9 bases. The CDR3 length is 19 residues. CDR3 DNA: TGTGCCAGCAGCCAAAGACTCGGGCGACAGGGGTTAGCCAGTTCACCCCTCCACTTT. Its translation is CASSQRLGRQGLASSPLHF.

The chain links TRBV7-3 to TRBJ2-1, with 10 bases fitting TRBD2. Germline-derived CDR1 and CDR2 are SGHTA and FQGTGA. With 2 bases clipped from V and 7 bases from J, the junction kept 11 bases outside the gene matches. This CDR3 is built from 17 residues. The CDR3 reads CASSLRRISGGSNEQFF. Here the CDR3 DNA reads TGTGCCAGCAGCTTACGGCGGATTAGCGGGGGGTCGAATGAGCAGTTCTTC. Full variable domain (missing parts from reference TRBV7-3 and TRBJ2-1): GAGVSQTPSNKVTEKGKYVELRCDPISGHTALYWYRQSLGQGPEFLIYFQGTGAADDSGLPNDRFFAVRPEGSVSTLKIQRTERGDSAVYLCASSLRRISGGSNEQFFGPGTRLTVL.

A single count supports this clone. The V and J genes are TRBV7-6 and TRBJ2-2; 8 positions match TRBD2. Looked up from germline, CDR1 is SGHVS and CDR2 is FNYEAQ. This CDR3 has 15 amino acids. J was trimmed by 5 bases and V by 7 bases; bases with no gene match: 9. The CDR3 DNA reads as TGTGCCAGCACCATAGAGCGGGGGAGAACCGGGGAGCTGTTTTTT. This gives the protein CASTIERGRTGELFF.

The V call is TRBV7-2, the J call TRBJ2-7, with TRBD2 matching 9 bases. The CDR3 loop spans 16 amino acids. Germline V lookup: CDR1 SGHTA, CDR2 FQGNSA. V was clipped by 2 bases and J by 3 bases; unmatched bases: 8. CDR3 in amino acids: CASSLSGLSGGYEQYF. CDR3 in DNA: TGTGCCAGCAGCTTATCAGGCCTTAGCGGGGGCTACGAGCAGTACTTC. The full variable domain, its missing parts supplied by reference TRBV7-2 and TRBJ2-7, is GAGVSQSPSNKVTEKGKDVELRCDPISGHTALYWYRQSLGQGLEFLIYFQGNSAPDKSGLPSDRFSAERTGGSVSTLTIQRTQQEDSAVYLCASSLSGLSGGYEQYFGPGTRLTVT.

The chain employs TRBV20-1 and TRBJ2-3; no firm D call. Germline assignment: CDR1 DFQATT and CDR2 SNEGSKA (reference sequence). The CDR3 extends over 11 amino acids. The V gene lost 7 bases and the J gene lost 6 bases, with 11 bases spanning the gap. CDR3 amino acids: CSVLSVDTQYF. As DNA, the CDR3 is TGCAGTGTACTCTCGGTGGATACGCAGTATTTT.

The V and J genes are TRBV6-5 and TRBJ1-1; no reliable D call. V shed 6 bases and J shed 3 bases, with 11 bases lying between them. This CDR3 is 13 amino acids long. The germline V gene has CDR1 MNHEY and CDR2 SVGAGI. The CDR3 region has the DNA TGTGCCAGCAGCTATGAAGCGGACACTGAAGCTTTCTTT. Protein sequence: CASSYEADTEAFF.

The V and J genes are TRBV14 and TRBJ1-1; D is perhaps TRBD1 (5 bases). The CDR3 consists of 16 residues. Per the germline V gene, CDR1 is SGHDN and CDR2 is FVKESK. V lost 5 bases and J 0 bases, leaving 16 bases between the germline ends. DNA for the CDR3: TGTGCCAGCAGCGTCGCAGGGAATCACATGAACACTGAAGCTTTCTTT. Translating gives CASSVAGNHMNTEAFF.